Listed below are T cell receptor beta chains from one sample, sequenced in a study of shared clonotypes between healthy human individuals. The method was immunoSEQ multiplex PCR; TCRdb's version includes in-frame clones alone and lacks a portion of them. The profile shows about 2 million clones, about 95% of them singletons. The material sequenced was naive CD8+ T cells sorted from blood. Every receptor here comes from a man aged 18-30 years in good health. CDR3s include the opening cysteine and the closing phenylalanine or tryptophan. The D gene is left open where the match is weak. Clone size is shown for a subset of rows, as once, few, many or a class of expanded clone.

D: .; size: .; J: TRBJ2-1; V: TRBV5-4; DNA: TGTGCCAGCAGCGACCGACTAGTACCTGAGCAGTTCTTC; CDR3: CASSDRLVPEQFF
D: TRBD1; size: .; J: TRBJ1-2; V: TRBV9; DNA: TGTGCCAGCAGCGTAGAAACAGGGGGCAGCTATGGCTACACCTTC; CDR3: CASSVETGGSYGYTF
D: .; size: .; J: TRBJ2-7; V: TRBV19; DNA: TGTGCCAGTAGTGCCGCACAGGACTCCTACGAGCAGTACTTC; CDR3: CASSAAQDSYEQYF
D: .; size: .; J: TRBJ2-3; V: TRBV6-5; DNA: TGTGCCAGCAGTTACTTTAGCACAGATACGCAGTATTTT; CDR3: CASSYFSTDTQYF
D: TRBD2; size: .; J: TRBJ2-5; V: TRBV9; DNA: TGTGCCAGCAGCCCCGGACTAGCGGGGGAGGGGACCCAGTACTTC; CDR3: CASSPGLAGEGTQYF
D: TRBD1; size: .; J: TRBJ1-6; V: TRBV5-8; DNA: TGTGCCAGCAGCACAGGGACAGGGGGCGGGATGGATTCACCCCTCCACTTT; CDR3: CASSTGTGGGMDSPLHF
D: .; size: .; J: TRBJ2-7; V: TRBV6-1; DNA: TGTGCCAGCGGCCCCCTGGATTACGAGCAGTACTTC; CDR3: CASGPLDYEQYF
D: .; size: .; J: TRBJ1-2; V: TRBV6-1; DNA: TGTGCCAGCAGTGCCCTGTGGGGGGGGATTAACTATGGCTACACCTTC; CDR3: CASSALWGGINYGYTF
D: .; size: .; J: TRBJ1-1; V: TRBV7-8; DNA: TGTGCCAGCAGCTTAAGGGAGCCGTTGGTGGGCGGCACTGAAGCTTTCTTT; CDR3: CASSLREPLVGGTEAFF
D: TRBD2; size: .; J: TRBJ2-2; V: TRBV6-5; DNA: TGTGCCAGCAGTTACACTAGCGCGAACACCGGGGAGCTGTTTTTT; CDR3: CASSYTSANTGELFF
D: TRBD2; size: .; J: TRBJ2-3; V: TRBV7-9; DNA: TGTGCCAGCACCGACGTCACTAGCGGGAGTTTGGATACGCAGTATTTT; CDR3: CASTDVTSGSLDTQYF
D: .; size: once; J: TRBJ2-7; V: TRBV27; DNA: TGTGCCAGCAGTTTAAGTAGTAATCACGAGCAGTACTTC; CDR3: CASSLSSNHEQYF
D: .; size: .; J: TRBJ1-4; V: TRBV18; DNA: TGTGCCAGCTCACCAACCACAGGGTTGGCGAACGAAAAACTGTTTTTT; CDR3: CASSPTTGLANEKLFF
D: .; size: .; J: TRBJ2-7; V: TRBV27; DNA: TGTGCCAGCAGTTCGACTCCATTCAGCTCCTACGAGCAGTACTTC; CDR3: CASSSTPFSSYEQYF
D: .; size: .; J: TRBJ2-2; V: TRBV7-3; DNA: TGTGCCAGCAGCTTAACGTTGAGGGGTGGTACCGGGGAGCTGTTTTTT; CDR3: CASSLTLRGGTGELFF
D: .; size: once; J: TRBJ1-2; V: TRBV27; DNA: TGTGCCAGCAGTTTGAACGGTAACTATGGCTACACCTTC; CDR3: CASSLNGNYGYTF
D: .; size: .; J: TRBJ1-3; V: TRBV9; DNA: TGTGCCAGCAGCGCCGAACAGGGATGGTCTGGAAACACCATATATTTT; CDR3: CASSAEQGWSGNTIYF
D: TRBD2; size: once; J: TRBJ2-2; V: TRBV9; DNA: TGTGCCAGCAGCGTAATGACTAGCGGGAGTTCCGGGGAGCTGTTTTTT; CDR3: CASSVMTSGSSGELFF
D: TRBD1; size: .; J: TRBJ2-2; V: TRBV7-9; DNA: TGTGCCAGCAAGGACAGGGGGAACACCGGGGAGCTGTTTTTT; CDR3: CASKDRGNTGELFF
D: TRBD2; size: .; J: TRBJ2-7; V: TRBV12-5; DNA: TGTGCTAGTGGTTGGGCTAGCGGGGCCTACGAGCAGTACTTC; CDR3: CASGWASGAYEQYF
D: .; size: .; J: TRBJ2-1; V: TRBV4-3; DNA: TGCGCCAGCAGCCAAGATTTACCAGGAGCCGATGAGCAGTTCTTC; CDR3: CASSQDLPGADEQFF
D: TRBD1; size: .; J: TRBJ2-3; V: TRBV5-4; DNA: TGTGCCAGCAGCTCGGGACAGGATACGCAGTATTTT; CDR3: CASSSGQDTQYF
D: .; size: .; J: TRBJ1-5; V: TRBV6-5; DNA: TGTGCCAGCAGTTTAAGGGACGGCAATCAGCCCCAGCATTTT; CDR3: CASSLRDGNQPQHF
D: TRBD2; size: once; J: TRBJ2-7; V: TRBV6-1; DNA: TGTGCCAGCAGTGACGGGGCTAGCGGAGCCTACGAGCAGTACTTC; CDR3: CASSDGASGAYEQYF
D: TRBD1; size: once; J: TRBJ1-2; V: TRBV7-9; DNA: TGTGCCAGCAGCTTAGGACAGGGGCAGGACTATGGCTACACCTTC; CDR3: CASSLGQGQDYGYTF
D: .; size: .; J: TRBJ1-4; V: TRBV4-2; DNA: TGTGCCAGCAGCTCCTTAAGCCTTACAGAAAAACTGTTTTTT; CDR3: CASSSLSLTEKLFF
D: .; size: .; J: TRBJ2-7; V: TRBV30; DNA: TGTGCCTGGAGTGTAGGGCAGACCGAGCAGTACTTC; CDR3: CAWSVGQTEQYF
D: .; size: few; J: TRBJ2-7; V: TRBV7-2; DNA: TGTGCCAGCAGCGTAGGGGGGTACGAGCAGTACTTC; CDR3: CASSVGGYEQYF
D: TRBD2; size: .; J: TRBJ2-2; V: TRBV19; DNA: TGTGCCAGTAGTATGACTAGCATGGGTCCCGGGGAGCTGTTTTTT; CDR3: CASSMTSMGPGELFF
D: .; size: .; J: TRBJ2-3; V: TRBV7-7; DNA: TGTGCTAGCGCTCGGGAGAACACAGATACGCAGTATTTT; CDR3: CASARENTDTQYF
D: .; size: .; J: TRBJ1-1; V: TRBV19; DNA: TGTGCCAGTAGTATTTATTGGGGGCAGGGCGCTGAAGCTTTCTTT; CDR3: CASSIYWGQGAEAFF
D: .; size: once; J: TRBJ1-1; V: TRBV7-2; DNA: TGTGCCAGCAGCTTTTGGGGTAACACTGAAGCTTTCTTT; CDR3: CASSFWGNTEAFF
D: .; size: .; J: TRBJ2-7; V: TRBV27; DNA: TGTGCCAGCAGTTTAAAGGGATTGGGTGAGCAGTACTTC; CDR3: CASSLKGLGEQYF
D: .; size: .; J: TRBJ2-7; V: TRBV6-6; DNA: TGTGCCAGTGCGGTCAGGGACACCTTCTACGAGCAGTACTTC; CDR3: CASAVRDTFYEQYF
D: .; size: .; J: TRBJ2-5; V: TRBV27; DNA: TGTGCCAGCAGTAACCAGGGTTTAGGAGAGACCCAGTACTTC; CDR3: CASSNQGLGETQYF
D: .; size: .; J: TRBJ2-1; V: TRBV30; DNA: TGTGCCTGGAGTCCAGCGGAGAACCCGTTCTTC; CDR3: CAWSPAENPFF
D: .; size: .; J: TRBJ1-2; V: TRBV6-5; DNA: TGTGCCAGCAGTTACCCTGGACAGTATGGCTACACCTTC; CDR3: CASSYPGQYGYTF
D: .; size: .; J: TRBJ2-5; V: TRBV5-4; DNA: TGTGCCAGCAGCTTGGGTGCAGGGTACCAAGAGACCCAGTACTTC; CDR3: CASSLGAGYQETQYF
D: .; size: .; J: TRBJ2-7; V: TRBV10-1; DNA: TGCGCCAGCAGTCAGGACGGGATGAGTCACGAGCAGTACTTC; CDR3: CASSQDGMSHEQYF
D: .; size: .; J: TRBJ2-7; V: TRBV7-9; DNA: TGTGCCAGCAGTCTTCCCCGCGACGAGCAGTACTTC; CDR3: CASSLPRDEQYF
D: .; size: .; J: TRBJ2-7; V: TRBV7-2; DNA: TGTGCCAGCAGCTTAGTAACAGGCTACGAGCAGTACTTC; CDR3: CASSLVTGYEQYF
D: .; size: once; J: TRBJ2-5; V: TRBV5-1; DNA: TGCGCCAGCAGCTTGTATGCGCAAGAGACCCAGTACTTC; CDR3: CASSLYAQETQYF
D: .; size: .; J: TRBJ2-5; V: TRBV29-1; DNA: TGCAGCGTTGAGGGGGTTAACCAGAGACAAGAGACCCAGTACTTC; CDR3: CSVEGVNQRQETQYF
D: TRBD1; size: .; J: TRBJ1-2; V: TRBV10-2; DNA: TGCGCCAGCAGTGACCCGTGGACAGGAGTAGATGGCTACACCTTC; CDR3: CASSDPWTGVDGYTF
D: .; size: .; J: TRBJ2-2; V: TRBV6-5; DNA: TGTGCCACTGAGAAGTCCGGGGAGCTGTTTTTT; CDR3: CATEKSGELFF
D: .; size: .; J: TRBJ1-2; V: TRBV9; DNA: TGTGCCAGCAGCCCTGGGACGGATATCTATGGCTACACCTTC; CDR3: CASSPGTDIYGYTF
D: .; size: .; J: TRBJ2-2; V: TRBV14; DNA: TGTGCCAGCAGCGGCCCAGACAGCGTTTACACCGGGGAGCTGTTTTTT; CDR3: CASSGPDSVYTGELFF
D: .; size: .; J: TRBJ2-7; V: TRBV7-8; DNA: TGTGCCAGCACCCAAGGTACGGATTACTACGAGCAGTATTTC; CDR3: CASTQGTDYYEQYF
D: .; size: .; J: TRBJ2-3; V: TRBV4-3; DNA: TGCGCCAGCAGCCAAGAGGAGTACACAGATACGCAGTATTTT; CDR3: CASSQEEYTDTQYF
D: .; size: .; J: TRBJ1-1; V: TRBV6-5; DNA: TGTGCCAGCAGTCCCTTAACCGAGATGAACACTGAAGCTTTCTTT; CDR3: CASSPLTEMNTEAFF
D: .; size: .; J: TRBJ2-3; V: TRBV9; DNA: TGTGCCAGCAGCGAGACGATTGACCCAACGGGGCCAGATACGCAGTATTTT; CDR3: CASSETIDPTGPDTQYF